This TCR beta chain was sequenced for a study of response to subunit inactivated influenza vaccine. Study-level findings and limits: The authors offered the suggestion that each seasonal influenza vaccination recruits few new T cells.

In this sample, this clonotype turned up a few times. Its antigen is still unknown. With 6 bases clipped from V and 2 bases from J, the junction kept 11 bases outside the gene matches. CDR3 length: 18 amino acids. Germline V gene data show CDR1 as SGHAT and CDR2 as FQNNGV. TCRdb re-called the RT-PCR reads through MiXCR, storing one row per CDR3 protein. This table holds under 850,000 distinct CDR3 sequences, 15% to 20% found once. The clonotype was recovered from a man aged 45-65 years who received an inactivated influenza vaccine. The source was PBMCs from blood, collected roughly 5 days after vaccination. The chain links TRBV11-2 to TRBJ2-6, with TRBD1 identical over 9 bases. The DNA of the CDR3 is TGTGCCAGCAGTCTGGGACAGGGATTTGGTCCTGGGGCCAACGTCCTGACTTTC. Residues: CASSLGQGFGPGANVLTF.